This is a list of T cell receptor beta chains from one sample in a study of tumor-infiltrating lymphocytes in localized non-small cell lung cancer. Profiled with immunoSEQ multiplex PCR; TCRdb holds only in-frame clones, not every one. The repertoire holds some 29,000 clones, with roughly 88% as singletons. Source material: lung tumor tissue. Every receptor here comes from a human donor with non-small cell lung cancer. Both conserved end residues are part of each CDR3. Fields, in order: CDR3 protein, CDR3 DNA, V gene, J gene, clone size, D gene. The D gene is left open where the match is weak. Clone size is stated in some rows and not others, as once, few, many or a class when expanded.

CASIKGDSPRGTEAFF	TGTGCCAGTATTAAAGGGGACAGCCCACGAGGTACTGAAGCTTTCTTT	TRBV19	TRBJ1-1	NA	TRBD1
CASSEGTGGTDTQYF	TGTGCCAGCAGCGAAGGGACAGGGGGCACAGATACGCAGTATTTT	TRBV7-9	TRBJ2-3	NA	TRBD1
CASSHGGSGANVLTF	TGTGCCAGCAGTCACGGGGGGTCCGGGGCCAACGTCCTGACTTTC	TRBV6-5	TRBJ2-6	NA	TRBD2
CASMDRGNEKLFF	TGCGCCAGCATGGACCGGGGGAATGAAAAACTGTTTTTT	TRBV4-1	TRBJ1-4	NA	NA
CASSFGLYNSPLHF	TGTGCCAGCAGTTTCGGATTGTATAATTCACCCCTCCACTTT	TRBV27	TRBJ1-6	NA	NA
CAIRGTSSHEQYF	TGTGCCATCAGGGGGACTAGCTCCCACGAGCAGTACTTC	TRBV10-3	TRBJ2-7	NA	TRBD2
CASSSYAPEAFF	TGTGCCAGCAGCTCCTATGCCCCTGAAGCTTTCTTT	TRBV2	TRBJ1-1	NA	NA
CASSYDGYGYTF	TGTGCCAGCAGTTATGACGGCTATGGCTACACCTTC	TRBV6-5	TRBJ1-2	NA	NA
CASSLQGVYEQYF	TGTGCCAGCAGTTTACAGGGGGTCTACGAGCAGTACTTC	TRBV6-5	TRBJ2-7	NA	TRBD1
CASSTGGPTEAFF	TGTGCCAGCAGCACAGGGGGTCCCACTGAAGCTTTCTTT	TRBV7-2	TRBJ1-1	NA	TRBD1
CASSLDSLRGLF	TGTGCCAGCAGCTTAGACTCTCTAAGGGGGCTCTTC	TRBV7-9	TRBJ1-2	NA	TRBD1
CASSPRSSGGIKNIQYF	TGTGCCAGCAGCCCCCGGAGTAGCGGGGGTATTAAAAACATTCAGTACTTC	TRBV7-9	TRBJ2-4	NA	TRBD2
CASSRVPQETQYF	TGTGCCAGCAGCCGCGTGCCACAAGAGACCCAGTACTTC	TRBV27	TRBJ2-5	NA	NA
CASSFLAAGANVLTF	TGTGCCAGCAGCTTTTTGGCTGCTGGGGCCAACGTCCTGACTTTC	TRBV7-9	TRBJ2-6	NA	NA
CAWRSKGQGARNSPLHF	TGTGCCTGGAGAAGTAAGGGACAGGGGGCGCGAAATTCACCCCTCCACTTT	TRBV30	TRBJ1-6	NA	TRBD1
CAISESAGGTDTQYF	TGTGCCATCAGTGAGTCCGCGGGGGGGACAGATACGCAGTATTTT	TRBV10-3	TRBJ2-3	NA	TRBD2
CASRGEGGVNTEAFF	TGCGCCAGCAGAGGGGAGGGCGGGGTGAACACTGAAGCTTTCTTT	TRBV5-1	TRBJ1-1	few	NA
CASSQASGEVTASAEAFF	TGCGCCAGCAGCCAAGCCTCAGGGGAAGTTACTGCATCGGCTGAAGCTTTCTTT	TRBV4-1	TRBJ1-1	NA	NA
CASSSRDRGYEQYF	TGTGCCAGCAGCTCTAGGGACAGGGGGTACGAGCAGTACTTC	TRBV5-8	TRBJ2-7	once	TRBD1
CASSQDLSYEQYF	TGCGCCAGCAGCCAAGATTTGAGCTACGAGCAGTACTTC	TRBV4-3	TRBJ2-7	NA	NA
CASSEQVNTEAFF	TGTGCCAGCAGTGAGCAGGTGAACACTGAAGCTTTCTTT	TRBV6-1	TRBJ1-1	once	NA
CASSVDLGPEAFF	TGTGCCAGCAGCGTAGATTTAGGACCTGAAGCTTTCTTT	TRBV9	TRBJ1-1	NA	NA
CASSLVRTLNTGELFF	TGTGCCAGCAGCTTAGTGCGGACACTGAACACCGGGGAGCTGTTTTTT	TRBV7-8	TRBJ2-2	NA	NA
CASSLGTGDSRLQYF	TGCGCCAGCAGCTTGGGAACGGGGGACTCTCGTTTGCAGTACTTC	TRBV5-1	TRBJ2-7	NA	NA
CASSLETGQGETQYF	TGTGCCAGCAGCTTAGAGACGGGACAAGGCGAGACCCAGTACTTC	TRBV7-8	TRBJ2-5	NA	NA
CASSLAGQGAQGYTF	TGCGCCAGCAGCTTGGCGGGACAGGGGGCGCAGGGCTACACCTTC	TRBV5-1	TRBJ1-2	NA	TRBD1
CASSILLQETQYF	TGTGCCAGTAGTATTCTGCTCCAAGAGACCCAGTACTTC	TRBV19	TRBJ2-5	NA	NA
CASSPTGSLGEQFF	TGTGCCAGCAGCCCCACGGGCAGCCTAGGAGAGCAGTTCTTC	TRBV11-2	TRBJ2-1	NA	NA
CAWSTSGTANEKLFF	TGTGCCTGGAGTACGAGCGGGACAGCTAATGAAAAACTGTTTTTT	TRBV30	TRBJ1-4	NA	TRBD1
CASSPRLERFQNSAFF	TGTGCCAGCAGCCCCCGTTTAGAGAGGTTCCAAAACTCAGCTTTCTTT	TRBV11-2	TRBJ1-1	NA	NA
CAISEDNSGGGRETQYF	TGTGCCATCAGTGAGGATAATAGCGGGGGAGGAAGGGAGACCCAGTACTTC	TRBV10-3	TRBJ2-5	few	TRBD2
CASSLDRGGNSPLHF	TGTGCCAGCAGCTTGGACAGGGGCGGTAATTCACCCCTCCACTTT	TRBV5-6	TRBJ1-6	NA	TRBD1
CASRQGDYGYTF	TGTGCCAGCAGACAGGGAGACTATGGCTACACCTTC	TRBV6-5	TRBJ1-2	NA	NA
CASETADYEQYF	TGTGCCAGCGAGACGGCCGACTACGAGCAGTACTTC	TRBV28	TRBJ2-7	NA	NA
CASSSRDRGYEQYF	TGTGCCAGCAGCTCCCGGGACAGGGGCTACGAGCAGTACTTC	TRBV9	TRBJ2-7	NA	TRBD1
CATSRDRQPKTYGYTF	TGTGCCACTTCCCGGGACAGGCAACCAAAAACCTATGGCTACACCTTC	TRBV27	TRBJ1-2	NA	TRBD1
CASSSRPYTPYEQYF	TGTGCCAGCAGCTCACGGCCCTATACCCCCTACGAGCAGTACTTC	TRBV7-2	TRBJ2-7	NA	NA
CASRRGLNHEQYF	TGTGCCAGCAGGAGGGGGCTCAATCACGAGCAGTACTTC	TRBV14	TRBJ2-7	NA	TRBD1
CAWSFRYRDNSPLHF	TGTGCCTGGAGTTTTCGGTACCGGGATAATTCACCCCTCCACTTT	TRBV30	TRBJ1-6	NA	NA
CASSGSGGAEETQYF	TGTGCCAGCAGCGGTAGCGGGGGGGCCGAAGAGACCCAGTACTTC	TRBV9	TRBJ2-5	NA	TRBD2
CASSLPAGLDYNEQFF	TGTGCCAGCAGCTTGCCCGCGGGACTAGACTACAATGAGCAGTTCTTC	TRBV5-4	TRBJ2-1	NA	TRBD2